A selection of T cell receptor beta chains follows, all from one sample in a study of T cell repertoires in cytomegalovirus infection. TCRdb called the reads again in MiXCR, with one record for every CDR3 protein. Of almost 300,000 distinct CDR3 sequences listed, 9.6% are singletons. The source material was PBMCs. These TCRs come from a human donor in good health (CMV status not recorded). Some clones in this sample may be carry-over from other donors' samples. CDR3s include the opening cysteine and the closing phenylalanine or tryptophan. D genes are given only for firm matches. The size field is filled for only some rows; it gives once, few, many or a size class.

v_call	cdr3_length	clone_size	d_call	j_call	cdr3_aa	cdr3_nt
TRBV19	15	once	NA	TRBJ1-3	CASNPRTASGNTIYF	TGTGCCAGTAACCCACGGACAGCTTCTGGAAACACCATATATTTT
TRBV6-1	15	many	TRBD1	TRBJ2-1	CASSLLQGAHNEQFF	TGTGCCAGCAGCCTTTTACAGGGGGCTCACAATGAGCAGTTCTTC
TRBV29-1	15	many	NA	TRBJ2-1	CSVEDLGRRFGEQFF	TGCAGCGTTGAAGATCTTGGCAGAAGATTTGGTGAGCAGTTCTTC
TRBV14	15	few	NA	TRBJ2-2	CASRRSATNTGELFF	TGTGCCAGCAGGCGTTCAGCCACGAACACCGGGGAGCTGTTTTTT
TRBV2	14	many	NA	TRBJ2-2	CASKVEGVTGELFF	TGTGCCAGCAAAGTTGAGGGTGTCACCGGGGAGCTGTTTTTT
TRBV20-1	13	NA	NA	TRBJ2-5	CSARDPLVETQYF	TGCAGTGCTAGAGATCCCCTAGTAGAGACCCAGTACTTC
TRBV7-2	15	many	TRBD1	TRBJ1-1	CASSPNRGDGTEAFF	TGTGCCAGCAGCCCAAACAGGGGAGATGGCACTGAAGCTTTCTTT
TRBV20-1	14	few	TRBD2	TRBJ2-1	CSAHSGGAYNEQFF	TGCAGTGCTCATAGCGGGGGGGCCTACAATGAGCAGTTCTTC
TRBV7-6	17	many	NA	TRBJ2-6	CASSFGAASSGANVLTF	TGTGCCAGCAGCTTCGGGGCAGCGAGCTCTGGGGCCAACGTCCTGACTTTC
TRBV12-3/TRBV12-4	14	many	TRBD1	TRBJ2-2	CASRPTGGNGELFF	TGTGCCAGCAGGCCGACAGGGGGTAACGGGGAGCTGTTTTTT
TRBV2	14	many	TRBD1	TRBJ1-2	CASSAGRDRKGYTF	TGTGCCAGCAGTGCAGGACGGGACAGGAAAGGCTACACCTTC
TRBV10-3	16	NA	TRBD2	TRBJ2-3	CAIRRGAPTSTDTQYF	TGTGCCATCCGGCGGGGGGCGCCGACTAGCACAGATACGCAGTATTTT
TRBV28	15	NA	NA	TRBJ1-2	CASRPGTTQNYGYTF	TGTGCCAGCAGGCCGGGGACAACCCAGAACTATGGCTACACCTTC
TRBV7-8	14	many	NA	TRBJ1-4	CASSLFDLDEKLFF	TGTGCCAGCAGCTTATTCGATTTAGATGAAAAACTGTTTTTT
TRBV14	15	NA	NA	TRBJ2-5	CASSQDGEPKETQYF	TGTGCCAGCAGCCAAGATGGGGAGCCAAAGGAGACCCAGTACTTC
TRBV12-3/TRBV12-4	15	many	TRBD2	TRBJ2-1	CASSKTSGGNNEQFF	TGTGCCAGCAGTAAGACTAGCGGGGGGAATAATGAGCAGTTCTTC
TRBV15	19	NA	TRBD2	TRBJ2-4	CATSRESGGSIMASNIQYF	TGTGCCACCAGCAGAGAAAGCGGGGGGTCCATAATGGCGTCAAACATTCAGTACTTC
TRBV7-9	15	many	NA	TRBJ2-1	CASSLGDGTYNEQFF	TGTGCCAGCAGCTTAGGGGACGGAACATACAATGAGCAGTTCTTC
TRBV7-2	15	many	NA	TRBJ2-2	CASSLKQGGTGELFF	TGTGCCAGCAGCTTAAAACAGGGGGGGACCGGGGAGCTGTTTTTT
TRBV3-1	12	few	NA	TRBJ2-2	CASSQTLGELFF	TGTGCCAGCAGCCAAACACTCGGGGAGCTGTTTTTT
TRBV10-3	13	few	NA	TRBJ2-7	CAASQGVSYEQYF	TGTGCCGCCTCACAGGGAGTCTCCTACGAGCAGTACTTC
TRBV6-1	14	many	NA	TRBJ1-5	CASSDGRANQPQHF	TGTGCCAGCAGCGACGGGAGGGCCAATCAGCCCCAGCATTTT
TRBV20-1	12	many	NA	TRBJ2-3	CSAPGRGDTQYF	TGCAGTGCCCCGGGCCGGGGAGATACGCAGTATTTT
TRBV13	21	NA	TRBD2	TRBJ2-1	CASSIDGAGGPPSPAYNEQFF	TGTGCCAGCAGCATAGATGGGGCGGGGGGGCCTCCATCTCCAGCCTACAATGAGCAGTTCTTC
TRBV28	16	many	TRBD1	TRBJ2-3	CASSLPGQGTGDTQYF	TGTGCCAGCAGTTTACCCGGACAGGGGACGGGAGATACGCAGTATTTT
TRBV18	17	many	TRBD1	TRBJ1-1	CASSPPSRTGGSSEAFF	TGTGCCAGCTCACCACCATCCAGGACAGGGGGTTCCAGTGAAGCTTTCTTT
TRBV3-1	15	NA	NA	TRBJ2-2	CASSPPDRNTGELFF	TGTGCCAGCAGCCCGCCGGACAGGAACACCGGGGAGCTGTTTTTT
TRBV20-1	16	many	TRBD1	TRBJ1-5	CSARVPGTGGNQPQHF	TGCAGTGCTAGAGTTCCCGGGACAGGGGGAAATCAGCCCCAGCATTTT
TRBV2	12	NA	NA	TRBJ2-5	CASTELAETQYF	TGTGCCAGCACCGAGCTGGCAGAGACCCAGTACTTC
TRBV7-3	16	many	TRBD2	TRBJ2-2	CASSKTSGGPGGELFF	TGTGCCAGCAGCAAGACTAGCGGGGGGCCCGGCGGGGAGCTGTTTTTT
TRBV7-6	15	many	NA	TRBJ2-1	CASSTEGGSYNEQFF	TGTGCCAGCAGTACTGAAGGGGGATCGTACAATGAGCAGTTCTTC
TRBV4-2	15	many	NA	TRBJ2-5	CASSQAILVGETQYF	TGTGCCAGCAGCCAAGCCATACTAGTTGGGGAGACCCAGTACTTC
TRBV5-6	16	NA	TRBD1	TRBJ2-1	CASSLSDRVSYNEQFF	TGTGCCAGCAGCTTGTCAGACAGGGTGAGTTACAATGAGCAGTTCTTC
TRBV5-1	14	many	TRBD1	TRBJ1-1	CASSVGGTGSRAFF	TGCGCCAGCAGCGTGGGGGGGACAGGGAGTCGGGCTTTCTTT
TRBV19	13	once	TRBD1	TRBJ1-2	CASSIGTGDGYTF	TGTGCCAGTAGTATCGGGACAGGGGATGGCTACACCTTC
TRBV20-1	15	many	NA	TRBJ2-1	CSARDFLYGGNEQFF	TGCAGTGCTAGAGATTTTTTGTACGGGGGCAATGAGCAGTTCTTC
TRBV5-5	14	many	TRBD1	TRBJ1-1	CASREGQGWAEAFF	TGTGCCAGCAGAGAAGGACAGGGTTGGGCTGAAGCTTTCTTT
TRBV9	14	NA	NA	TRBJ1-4	CASSVGGGNEKLFF	TGTGCCAGCAGCGTAGGCGGGGGTAATGAAAAACTGTTTTTT
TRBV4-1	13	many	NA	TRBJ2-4	CASSQEGRNIQYF	TGCGCCAGCAGCCAAGAGGGGAGAAACATTCAGTACTTC
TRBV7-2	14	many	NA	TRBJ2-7	CASSPLAGGGEQYF	TGTGCCAGCAGCCCCCTTGCAGGGGGAGGTGAGCAGTACTTC
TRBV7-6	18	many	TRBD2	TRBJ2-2	CASSSGPGLAGFGGELFF	TGTGCCAGCAGCTCCGGCCCGGGACTAGCGGGGTTCGGCGGGGAGCTGTTTTTT
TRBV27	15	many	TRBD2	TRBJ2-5	CASSLLLAGVETQYF	TGTGCCAGCAGTTTATTACTAGCGGGGGTGGAGACCCAGTACTTC
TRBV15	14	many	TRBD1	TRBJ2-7	CATSLDRGLYEQYF	TGTGCCACCAGCCTCGACAGGGGGCTCTACGAGCAGTACTTC
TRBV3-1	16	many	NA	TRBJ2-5	CASSQDQAVPQETQYF	TGTGCCAGCAGCCAAGACCAGGCGGTACCCCAAGAGACCCAGTACTTC
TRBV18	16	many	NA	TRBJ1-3	CASSPEIGNSGNTIYF	TGTGCCAGCTCACCGGAGATTGGGAACTCTGGAAACACCATATATTTT
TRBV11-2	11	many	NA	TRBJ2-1	CASSLGPEQFF	TGTGCCAGCAGCCTAGGGCCTGAGCAGTTCTTC
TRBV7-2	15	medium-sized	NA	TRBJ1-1	CASSFRNNMNTEAFF	TGTGCCAGCAGCTTCAGGAACAACATGAACACTGAAGCTTTCTTT
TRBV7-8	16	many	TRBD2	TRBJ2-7	CASSFGTAGGSYEQYF	TGTGCCAGCAGCTTTGGAACGGCGGGGGGATCCTACGAGCAGTACTTC
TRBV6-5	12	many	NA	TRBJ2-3	CASSSRLDTQYF	TGTGCCAGCAGTTCTCGACTGGATACGCAGTATTTT
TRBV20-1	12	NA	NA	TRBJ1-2	CSANQGFYGYTF	TGCAGTGCTAATCAGGGGTTCTATGGCTACACCTTC
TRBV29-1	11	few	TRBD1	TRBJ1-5	CSVVDRGPQHF	TGCAGCGTTGTGGACAGGGGACCCCAGCATTTT
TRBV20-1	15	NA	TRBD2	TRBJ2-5	CSARKGLAGTETQYF	TGCAGTGCTAGAAAAGGGCTAGCGGGTACAGAGACCCAGTACTTC
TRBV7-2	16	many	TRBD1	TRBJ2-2	CASSAQGALNTGELFF	TGTGCCAGCAGCGCACAGGGGGCACTAAACACCGGGGAGCTGTTTTTT
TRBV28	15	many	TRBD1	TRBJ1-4	CASSGTDRVLEKLFF	TGTGCCAGCAGCGGGACGGACAGGGTTCTCGAAAAACTGTTTTTT
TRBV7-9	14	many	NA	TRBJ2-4	CASSLGERRNIQYF	TGTGCCAGCAGCTTAGGCGAAAGGAGGAACATTCAGTACTTC
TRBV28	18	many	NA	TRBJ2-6	CASRTMWTGGPRANVLTF	TGTGCCAGCAGGACTATGTGGACAGGAGGGCCTAGGGCCAACGTCCTGACTTTC
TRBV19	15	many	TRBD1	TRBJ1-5	CASSIAGQHNQPQHF	TGTGCCAGTAGTATAGCGGGACAGCACAATCAGCCCCAGCATTTT
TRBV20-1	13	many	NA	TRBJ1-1	CSARQALYTEAFF	TGCAGTGCTAGACAGGCCCTTTACACTGAAGCTTTCTTT
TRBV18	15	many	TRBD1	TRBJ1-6	CASSPTGQGASPLHF	TGTGCCAGCTCACCAACGGGACAGGGGGCTTCACCCCTCCACTTT